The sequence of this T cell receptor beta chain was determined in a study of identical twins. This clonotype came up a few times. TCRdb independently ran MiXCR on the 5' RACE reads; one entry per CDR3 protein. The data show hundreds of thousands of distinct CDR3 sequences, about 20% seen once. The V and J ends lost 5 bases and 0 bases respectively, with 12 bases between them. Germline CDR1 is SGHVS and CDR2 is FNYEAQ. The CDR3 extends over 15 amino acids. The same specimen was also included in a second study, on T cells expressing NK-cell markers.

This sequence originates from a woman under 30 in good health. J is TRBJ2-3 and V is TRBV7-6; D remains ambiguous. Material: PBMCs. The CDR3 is CASSPNRPSTDTQYF. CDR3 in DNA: TGTGCCAGCAGCCCTAACCGCCCTAGCACAGATACGCAGTATTTT.